This T cell receptor beta chain came from a study of T-cell memory formation after mild COVID-19. Germline lookup yields CDR1 KGHDR and CDR2 SFDVKD. The CDR3 has 12 residues. Trimming took off 10 bases at V and 3 bases at J, with 11 bases between the two ends. TCRdb reanalysed the 5' RACE reads using MiXCR and keeps one entry per CDR3 protein. The sample lists hundreds of thousands of distinct CDR3 sequences; about a sixth were seen once. The chain is built from TRBV24-1 and TRBJ2-5, with D maybe TRBD2 (6 bases). Material for sequencing was PBMCs or a T cell subset sorted from them (not recorded which). This TCR derives from an adult woman who had mild COVID-19 (a few samples of this study predate the infection). Cell type and time point are not known. Here the CDR3 reads CATRGFEETQYF. The CDR3 bases are TGTGCCACACGGGGGTTTGAAGAGACCCAGTACTTC.